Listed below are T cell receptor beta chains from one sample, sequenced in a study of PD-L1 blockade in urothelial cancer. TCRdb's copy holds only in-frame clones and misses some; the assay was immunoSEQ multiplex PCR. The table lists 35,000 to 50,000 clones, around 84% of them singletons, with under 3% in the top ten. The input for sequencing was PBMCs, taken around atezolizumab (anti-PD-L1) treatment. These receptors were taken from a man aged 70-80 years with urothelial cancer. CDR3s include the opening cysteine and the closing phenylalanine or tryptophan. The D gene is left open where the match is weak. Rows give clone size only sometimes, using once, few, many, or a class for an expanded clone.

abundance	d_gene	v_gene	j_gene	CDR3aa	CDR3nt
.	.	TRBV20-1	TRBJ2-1	CSASLAEQFF	TGCAGTGCTAGTTTGGCTGAGCAGTTCTTC
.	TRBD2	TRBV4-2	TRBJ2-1	CASSLLGRREVNEQFF	TGTGCCAGCAGCCTCCTGGGGAGGCGGGAGGTGAATGAGCAGTTCTTC
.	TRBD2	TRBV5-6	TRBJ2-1	CASSFSPSGSSEQFF	TGTGCCAGCAGCTTTTCTCCTAGCGGGAGCAGTGAGCAGTTCTTC
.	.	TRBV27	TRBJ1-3	CASRGLSGNTIYF	TGTGCCAGCAGGGGGCTCTCTGGAAACACCATATATTTT
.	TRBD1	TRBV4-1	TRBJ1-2	CASSQVSTGAPHGYTF	TGCGCCAGCAGCCAAGTATCCACAGGGGCACCGCATGGCTACACCTTC
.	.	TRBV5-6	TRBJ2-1	CASSPIGDIQFF	TGTGCCAGCAGCCCTATAGGGGACATCCAGTTCTTC
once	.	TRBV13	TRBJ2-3	CASSLQSGQGGTDTQYF	TGTGCCAGCAGCCTCCAATCCGGACAGGGAGGGACAGATACGCAGTATTTT
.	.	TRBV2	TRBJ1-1	CASSEEHPGRTEALF	TGTGCCAGCAGTGAAGAGCACCCAGGGAGGACTGAAGCTCTCTTT
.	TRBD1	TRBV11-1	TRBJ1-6	CASSHHVGQGNSPLHF	TGTGCCAGCAGCCACCACGTGGGACAGGGGAATTCACCCCTCCACTTT
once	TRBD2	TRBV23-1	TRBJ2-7	CACRGLAGKYEQYF	TGCGCCTGCCGCGGGCTAGCGGGAAAGTACGAGCAGTACTTC
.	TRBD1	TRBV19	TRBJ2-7	CASRQTDRSYEQYF	TGTGCCAGTAGGCAAACGGACAGGTCCTACGAGCAGTACTTC
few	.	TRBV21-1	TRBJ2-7	CASHGDRGKETYEQYF	TGTGCCAGCCACGGGGACAGAGGGAAGGAAACCTACGAGCAGTACTTC
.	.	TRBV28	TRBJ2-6	CATQLPSGANVLTF	TGTGCCACACAGCTTCCGTCTGGGGCCAACGTCCTGACTTTC
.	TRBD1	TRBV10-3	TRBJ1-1	CAIRDRENTEAFF	TGTGCCATCAGGGACAGGGAGAACACTGAAGCTTTCTTT
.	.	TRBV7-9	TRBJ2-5	CASSHNRDNQETQYF	TGTGCCAGCAGCCACAACCGGGACAACCAAGAGACCCAGTACTTC
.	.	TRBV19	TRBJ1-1	CASSMTWAGPEAFF	TGTGCCAGTAGTATGACGTGGGCTGGCCCGGAAGCTTTCTTT
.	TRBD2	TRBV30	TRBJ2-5	CAFCREREGEETQYF	TGTGCCTTCTGCCGGGAGCGGGAGGGTGAAGAGACCCAGTACTTC
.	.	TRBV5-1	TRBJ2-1	CASSLTREQFF	TGCGCCAGCAGCTTGACCAGGGAGCAGTTCTTC
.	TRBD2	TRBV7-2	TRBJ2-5	CASSLELAGAGETQYF	TGTGCCAGCAGCTTAGAACTAGCGGGAGCTGGAGAGACCCAGTACTTC
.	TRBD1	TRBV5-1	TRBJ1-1	CASSLQGALTEAFF	TGCGCCAGCAGCTTACAGGGGGCTCTCACTGAAGCTTTCTTT
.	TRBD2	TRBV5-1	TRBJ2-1	CASSLVSGANNEQFF	TGCGCCAGCAGCTTGGTAAGCGGGGCCAACAATGAGCAGTTCTTC
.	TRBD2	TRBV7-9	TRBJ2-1	CASLLAGGLNEQFF	TGTGCCAGCCTACTAGCGGGAGGGCTCAATGAGCAGTTCTTC
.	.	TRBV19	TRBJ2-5	CASSIGGEETQYF	TGTGCCAGTAGTATCGGGGGAGAGGAGACCCAGTACTTC
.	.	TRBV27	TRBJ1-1	CASSPGGPNTEAFF	TGTGCCAGCAGCCCGGGGGGCCCGAACACTGAAGCTTTCTTT
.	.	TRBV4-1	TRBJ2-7	CASSQVPAREPYEQYF	TGCGCCAGCAGCCAAGTTCCCGCCCGGGAACCGTACGAGCAGTACTTC
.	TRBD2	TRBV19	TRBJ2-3	CASSLGLAGGESTDTQYF	TGTGCCAGTAGTCTTGGACTAGCGGGAGGAGAAAGCACAGATACGCAGTATTTT
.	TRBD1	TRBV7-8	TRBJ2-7	CASSSPGQGQYEQYF	TGTGCCAGCAGCTCTCCGGGACAGGGGCAATACGAGCAGTACTTC
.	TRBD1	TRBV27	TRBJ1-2	CASTSGTGGFGYTF	TGTGCCAGCACCTCCGGGACAGGGGGTTTTGGCTACACCTTC
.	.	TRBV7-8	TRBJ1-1	CASSFEAANTEAFF	TGTGCCAGCAGCTTTGAGGCGGCGAACACTGAAGCTTTCTTT
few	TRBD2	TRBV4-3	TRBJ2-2	CASSRGTSGNTGELFF	TGCGCCAGCAGCCGAGGGACTAGCGGGAACACCGGGGAGCTGTTTTTT